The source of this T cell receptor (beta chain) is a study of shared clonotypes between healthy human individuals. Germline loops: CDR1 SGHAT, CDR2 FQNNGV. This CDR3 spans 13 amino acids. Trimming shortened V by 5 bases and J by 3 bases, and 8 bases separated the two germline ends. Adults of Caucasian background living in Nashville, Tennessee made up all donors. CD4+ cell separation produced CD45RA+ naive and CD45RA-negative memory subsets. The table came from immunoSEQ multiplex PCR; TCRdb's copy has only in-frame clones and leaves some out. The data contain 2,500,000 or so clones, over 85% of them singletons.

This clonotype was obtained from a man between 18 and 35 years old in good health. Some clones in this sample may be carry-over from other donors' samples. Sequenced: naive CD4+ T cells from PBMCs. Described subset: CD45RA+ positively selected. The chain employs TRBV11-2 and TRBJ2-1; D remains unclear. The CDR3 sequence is CASSQEVYNEQFF. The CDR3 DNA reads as TGTGCCAGCAGCCAAGAGGTCTACAATGAGCAGTTCTTC.